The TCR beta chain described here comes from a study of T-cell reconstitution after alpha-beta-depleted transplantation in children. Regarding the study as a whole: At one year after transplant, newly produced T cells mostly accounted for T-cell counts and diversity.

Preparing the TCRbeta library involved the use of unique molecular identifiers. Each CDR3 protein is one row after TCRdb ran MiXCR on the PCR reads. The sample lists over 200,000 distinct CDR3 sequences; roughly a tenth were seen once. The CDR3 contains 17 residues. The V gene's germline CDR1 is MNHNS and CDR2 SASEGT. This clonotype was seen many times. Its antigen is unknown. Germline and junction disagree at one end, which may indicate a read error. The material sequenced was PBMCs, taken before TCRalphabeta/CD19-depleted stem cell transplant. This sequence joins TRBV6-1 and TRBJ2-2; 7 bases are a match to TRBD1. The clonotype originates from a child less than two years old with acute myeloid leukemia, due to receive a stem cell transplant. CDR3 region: CAISEAPTGSNTGELFF. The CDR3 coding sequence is TGTGCCATCAGTGAAGCGCCGACAGGGTCGAACACCGGGGAGCTGTTTTTT.